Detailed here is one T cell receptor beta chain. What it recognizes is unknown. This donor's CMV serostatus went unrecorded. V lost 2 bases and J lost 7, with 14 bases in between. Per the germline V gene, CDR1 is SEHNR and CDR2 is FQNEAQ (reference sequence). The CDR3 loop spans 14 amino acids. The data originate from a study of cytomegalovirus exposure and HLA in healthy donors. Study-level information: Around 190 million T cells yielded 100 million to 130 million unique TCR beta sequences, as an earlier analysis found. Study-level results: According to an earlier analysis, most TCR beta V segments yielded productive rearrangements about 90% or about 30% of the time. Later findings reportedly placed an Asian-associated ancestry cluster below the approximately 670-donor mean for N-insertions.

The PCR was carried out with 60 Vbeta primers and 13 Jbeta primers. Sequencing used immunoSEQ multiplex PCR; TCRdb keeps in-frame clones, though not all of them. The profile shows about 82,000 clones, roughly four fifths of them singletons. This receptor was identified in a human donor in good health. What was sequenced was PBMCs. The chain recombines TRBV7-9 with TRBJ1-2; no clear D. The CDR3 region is CASSLLDGRAGYTF. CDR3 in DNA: TGTGCCAGCAGCTTACTGGACGGGAGGGCTGGCTACACCTTC.